The text below deals with one T cell receptor (beta chain). What it binds is unknown. This sample is drawn from a study of cytomegalovirus exposure and HLA in healthy donors. Findings and limits, study-wide: Some segments of the V type, notably TRBV6-2 and TRBV6-3, were excluded as indistinguishable.

This CDR3 has 14 amino acids. Germline V lookup: CDR1 SQVTM, CDR2 ANQGSEA. J was trimmed by 8 bases and V by 5 bases; bases with no gene match: 11. It was with 60 Vbeta and 13 Jbeta primers that the PCR ran. Profiled with immunoSEQ multiplex PCR; TCRdb holds only in-frame clones, not every one. Among over 100,000 clones listed, around 80% were seen once. The receptor's source is a man aged 25-45 years in good health and CMV-seronegative. V gene TRBV29-1 combines with J gene TRBJ1-4, with 7 bases fitting TRBD1. Input material: PBMCs. CDR3 region: CSVFKTGSDEKLFF. CDR3 in DNA: TGCAGCGTTTTTAAGACAGGGTCGGACGAAAAACTGTTTTTT.